These T cell receptor beta chains were read from a single sample in a study of shared clonotypes between healthy human individuals. Some clones are missing from TCRdb's copy, which holds only in-frame ones; the method was immunoSEQ multiplex PCR. Of approximately 1.5 million clones listed, approximately 98.5% were seen once; the top ten hold under 0.45%. What was sequenced was naive CD4+ T cells sorted from blood. The receptors were gathered from a man aged 25 to 40 in good health. The CDR3 runs from the conserved cysteine through the conserved F or W. D genes are given only for firm matches. The listing skips clone size in some rows; elsewhere it reads once, few, many or a size class.

.	TRBJ1-1	TRBV5-4	.	CASSVDRSMNTEAFF	TGTGCCAGCAGCGTTGACAGGTCCATGAACACTGAAGCTTTCTTT
.	TRBJ2-2	TRBV15	.	CAAQGSGPNTGELFF	TGTGCCGCCCAAGGGTCGGGTCCGAACACCGGGGAGCTGTTTTTT
TRBD1	TRBJ1-5	TRBV19	.	CASSTTGDNQPQHF	TGTGCCAGTAGTACGACAGGGGACAATCAGCCCCAGCATTTT
.	TRBJ2-1	TRBV5-1	.	CASSLVVAAGNEQFF	TGCGCCAGCAGCTTGGTCGTAGCAGCTGGGAATGAGCAGTTCTTC
TRBD1	TRBJ1-5	TRBV6-5	.	CASSTTGTNNQPQHF	TGTGCCAGCAGCACGACAGGGACTAACAATCAGCCCCAGCATTTT
TRBD2	TRBJ2-1	TRBV5-4	.	CASSLLAGVIWEQFF	TGTGCCAGCAGCTTGCTAGCGGGAGTAATATGGGAGCAGTTCTTC
TRBD2	TRBJ2-1	TRBV18	.	CASSPPLSGLAAYNEQFF	TGTGCCAGCTCACCACCGTTGTCAGGACTAGCGGCCTACAATGAGCAGTTCTTC
TRBD2	TRBJ2-1	TRBV5-1	.	CASSSLARDNEQFF	TGCGCCAGCAGCTCACTAGCGAGGGACAATGAGCAGTTCTTC
TRBD1	TRBJ2-7	TRBV11-2	.	CASSRDRTYEQYF	TGTGCCAGCAGCCGGGACAGGACCTACGAGCAGTACTTC
TRBD1	TRBJ1-5	TRBV18	.	CASSSQGVSNQPQHF	TGTGCCAGCTCATCCCAGGGGGTCAGCAATCAGCCCCAGCATTTT
TRBD2	TRBJ2-2	TRBV5-4	.	CASSLGGTSGNTGELFF	TGTGCCAGCAGCTTGGGAGGGACTAGCGGGAACACCGGGGAGCTGTTTTTT
.	TRBJ1-5	TRBV19	.	CASSILTRGEGQPQHF	TGTGCCAGTAGTATCCTTACCAGGGGTGAAGGACAGCCCCAGCATTTT
.	TRBJ1-2	TRBV5-4	.	CASSPPRANYGYTF	TGTGCCAGCAGCCCCCCCAGGGCTAACTATGGCTACACCTTC
TRBD2	TRBJ2-1	TRBV6-1	.	CASSPSGTNNEQFF	TGTGCCAGCAGCCCTAGCGGGACCAACAATGAGCAGTTCTTC
.	TRBJ2-7	TRBV5-1	.	CASSPQTGQYEQYF	TGCGCCAGCAGCCCCCAGACAGGACAATACGAGCAGTACTTC
TRBD1	TRBJ2-3	TRBV5-8	.	CASSLGTGVVLGTQYF	TGTGCCAGCAGCTTGGGGACAGGGGTTGTACTTGGTACGCAGTATTTT
.	TRBJ2-2	TRBV18	.	CASSPLPNTGELFF	TGTGCCAGCTCACCGTTACCGAACACCGGGGAGCTGTTTTTT
TRBD1	TRBJ2-7	TRBV6-1	.	CASSESTSGTAVYEQYF	TGTGCCAGCAGTGAGAGTACTTCCGGGACAGCCGTCTACGAGCAGTACTTC
TRBD2	TRBJ2-2	TRBV9	once	CASSGTAGGIGELFF	TGTGCCAGCAGCGGGACTGCGGGAGGGATCGGGGAGCTGTTTTTT
TRBD1	TRBJ2-7	TRBV7-6	.	CASSLTISGTVSYEQYF	TGTGCCAGCAGCTTGACTATTTCCGGGACAGTTTCCTACGAGCAGTACTTC
.	TRBJ2-5	TRBV7-2	.	CASSFVSWAETQYF	TGTGCCAGCAGCTTTGTGTCGTGGGCGGAGACCCAGTACTTC
TRBD2	TRBJ2-7	TRBV5-1	.	CASSLSSTITSGSYHEQYF	TGCGCCAGCAGCTTGTCCTCGACGATTACTAGCGGGAGTTACCACGAGCAGTACTTC
.	TRBJ2-7	TRBV7-9	once	CASSFTTGHQRGEQYF	TGTGCCAGCAGCTTTACCACAGGGCACCAAAGGGGCGAGCAGTACTTC
.	TRBJ1-4	TRBV19	.	CASSIPSVSEKLFF	TGTGCCAGTAGTATTCCGTCCGTTTCGGAAAAACTGTTTTTT
.	TRBJ1-1	TRBV29-1	.	CSVEDRVGRSEAFF	TGCAGCGTTGAAGATAGAGTGGGGCGGTCTGAAGCTTTCTTT
.	TRBJ1-1	TRBV27	.	CASRGPSTEAFF	TGTGCCAGCAGGGGACCGAGCACTGAAGCTTTCTTT
.	TRBJ2-3	TRBV5-1	.	CASSTTLTDTQYF	TGCGCCAGCAGCACGACACTTACAGATACGCAGTATTTT
.	TRBJ2-5	TRBV28	.	CASTTRPSGGPYTGWETQYF	TGTGCCAGCACCACCCGCCCTAGCGGAGGCCCTTATACAGGGTGGGAGACCCAGTACTTC
.	TRBJ1-4	TRBV5-4	.	CASTGGAGEKLFF	TGTGCCAGCACCGGGGGGGCCGGGGAAAAACTGTTTTTT
TRBD1	TRBJ2-5	TRBV18	.	CASSPTMTGKSSQETQYF	TGTGCCAGCTCCCCTACAATGACAGGGAAATCAAGCCAAGAGACCCAGTACTTC
.	TRBJ2-5	TRBV27	.	CASSLWGRGRETQYF	TGTGCCAGCAGTTTATGGGGCAGGGGACGAGAGACCCAGTACTTC
.	TRBJ2-3	TRBV6-1	once	CATGPRPSTDTQYF	TGTGCCACCGGCCCGCGGCCTAGCACAGATACGCAGTATTTT